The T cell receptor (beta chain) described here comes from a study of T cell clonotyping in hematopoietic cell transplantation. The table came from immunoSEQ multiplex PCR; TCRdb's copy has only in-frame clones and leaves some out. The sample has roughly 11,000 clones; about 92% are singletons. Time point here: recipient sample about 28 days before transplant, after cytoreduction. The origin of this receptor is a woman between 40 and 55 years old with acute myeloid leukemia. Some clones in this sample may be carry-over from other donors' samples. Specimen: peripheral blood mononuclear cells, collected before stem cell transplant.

The DNA for the CDR3 is TGCAGCGTCCTTATAGCAGGCTACGAGCAGTACTTC. This translates into CSVLIAGYEQYF. V and J are TRBV29-1 and TRBJ2-7, with D unclear. This CDR3 comprises 12 residues. Germline lookup yields CDR1 SQVTM and CDR2 ANQGSEA. V was clipped by 6 bases and J by 3 bases, with 12 bases between them.